The present T cell receptor beta chain was sequenced within a study of T-cell memory formation after mild COVID-19. Findings of the study overall: Clones that shrank (day 15 to 85) were balanced CD4/CD8, whereas later expanders leaned CD4+. CD4+ contracting clones were found mainly in CM and EM, and CD8+ ones in EMRA.

The V gene lost 5 bases and the J gene lost 10 bases, with 14 bases spanning the gap. The CDR3 extends over 12 amino acids. CDR1 and CDR2 from the germline V gene are SEHNR and FQNEAQ (reference sequence). Concerning this clonotype itself: The antigen is unknown.

MiXCR, run by TCRdb on the 5' RACE reads, gives a single entry per CDR3 protein. Of about 170,000 distinct CDR3 sequences in the sample, 10% to 15% were seen once. The TCR sequence derives from a man between 18 and 29 years old who had mild COVID-19 (a few samples of this study predate the infection). Cell type and time point are not known. Sequenced input: PBMCs or a T cell subset sorted from them (not recorded which). The chain combines TRBV7-9 with TRBJ1-2; unclear D gene. In DNA form, the CDR3 reads TGTGCCAGCAGCCTCAGCATCGGGGACTACACCTTC. Translated: CASSLSIGDYTF.